The present T cell receptor beta chain was sequenced within a study of lymphopenia after photon versus proton radiotherapy. The length of the CDR3 is 15 residues. With 5 bases clipped from V and 2 bases from J, the junction kept 5 bases outside the gene matches. CDR1 and CDR2 from the germline V gene are MGHRA and YSYEKL. Measured with immunoSEQ multiplex PCR; TCRdb has only the in-frame clones, and not every one. The sample records about 37,000 clones, 85% to 90% being singletons. This receptor was identified in a man in his fifties with gastric cancer. The genes are TRBV4-1 and TRBJ2-7; 11 nucleotides match TRBD2. This material consisted of peripheral blood, taken from a patient treated with photon-based radiotherapy. For the CDR3, the DNA is TGCGCCAGCAGCACTAGCGGGAGTGGGACCTACGAGCAGTACTTC. Protein: CASSTSGSGTYEQYF.